This T cell receptor (beta chain) originates from a study of blood T cell repertoires in COVID-19. Looking at the study overall: Acute and convalescent COVID-19 samples came from the United States, Italy and Spain. PBMCs, B-cell-depleted T cells, or T cells provided the cDNA or gDNA that made up the material.

The V gene end was trimmed by 6 bases and the J gene end by 4 bases; junction bases not matched to a gene: 6. Germline loops: CDR1 LNHDA, CDR2 SQIVND (reference sequence). The CDR3 has 13 amino acids. The repertoire was sequenced with immunoSEQ multiplex PCR; TCRdb's copy has only in-frame clones and lacks some. The repertoire holds more than 85,000 clones, with around 78% as singletons. This clone was recorded a few times. Other DNA sequences in the sample encode the same CDR3. The rearrangement links TRBV19 to TRBJ2-7, with TRBD2 matching 7 bases. This receptor was taken from a woman in her sixties or seventies with acute or convalescent COVID-19. Sequenced: peripheral blood. CDR3 in DNA: TGTGCCAGTAGCGCCGGGAGGAGGTACGAGCAGTACTTC. Protein product: CASSAGRRYEQYF.